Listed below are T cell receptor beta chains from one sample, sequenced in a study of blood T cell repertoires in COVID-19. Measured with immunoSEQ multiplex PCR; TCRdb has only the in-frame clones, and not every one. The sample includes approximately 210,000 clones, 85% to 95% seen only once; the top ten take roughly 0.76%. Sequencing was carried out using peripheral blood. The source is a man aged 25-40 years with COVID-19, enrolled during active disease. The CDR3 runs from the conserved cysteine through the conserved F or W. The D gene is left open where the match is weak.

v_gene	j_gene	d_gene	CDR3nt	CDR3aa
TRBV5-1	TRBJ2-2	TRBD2	TGCGCCAGCAGCTTGTCCCCGGGACTAGCGGAGAACACCGGGGAGCTGTTTTTT	CASSLSPGLAENTGELFF
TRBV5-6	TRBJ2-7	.	TGTGCCAGCAGCTTGATGACAGAATCAGACTTC	CASSLMTESDF
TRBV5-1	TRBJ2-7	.	TGCGCCAGCAGCTTTACGTTGGACAGTCTATCCTACGAGCAGTACTTC	CASSFTLDSLSYEQYF
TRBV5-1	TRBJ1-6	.	TGCGCCAGCAGCTTACCGGGGTTGAATTCACCCCTCCACTTT	CASSLPGLNSPLHF
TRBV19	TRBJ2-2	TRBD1	TGTGCCAGTAGAACCGGGACAGAGAACACCGGGGAGCTGTTTTTT	CASRTGTENTGELFF
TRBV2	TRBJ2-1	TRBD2	TGTGCCAGCAGTGAAGCACGTCTAGCGGGGGGGGATGAGCAGTTCTTC	CASSEARLAGGDEQFF
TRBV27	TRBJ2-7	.	TGTGCCAGCAGTTCAATGAGCTACGAGCAGTACTTC	CASSSMSYEQYF
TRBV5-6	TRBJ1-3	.	TGTGCCAGCAGCTTACGTGGCCACTCTGGAAACACCATATATTTT	CASSLRGHSGNTIYF
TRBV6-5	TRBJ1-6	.	TGTGCCAGCAGCCCGGGAGGGGCTGTTTCACCCCTCCACTTT	CASSPGGAVSPLHF
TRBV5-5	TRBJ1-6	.	TGTGCCAGCAGCTTGGTGGGCAGGCAAACTTCACCCCTCCACTTT	CASSLVGRQTSPLHF
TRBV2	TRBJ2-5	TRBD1	TGTGCCAGCAGTGAAGTACAGGGGGCCAACCAAGAGACCCAGTACTTC	CASSEVQGANQETQYF
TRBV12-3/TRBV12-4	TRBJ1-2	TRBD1	TGTGCCAGCAGTTTTACAGGGGGCGACGGCTACACCTTC	CASSFTGGDGYTF
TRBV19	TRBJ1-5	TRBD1	TGTGCCAGTAGTGTGACAGGGGGATCTAATCAGCCCCAGCATTTT	CASSVTGGSNQPQHF
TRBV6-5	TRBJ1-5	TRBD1	TGTGCCAGCAGTTACTCGGGACAGCTCAATCAGCCCCAGCATTTT	CASSYSGQLNQPQHF
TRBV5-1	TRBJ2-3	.	TGCGCCAGCAGCTTGAACGGGGATAGCACAGATACGCAGTATTTT	CASSLNGDSTDTQYF
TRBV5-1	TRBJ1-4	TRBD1	TGCGCCAGCAGCTTGGGGAGACAGGGAGGTGAAAAACTGTTTTTT	CASSLGRQGGEKLFF
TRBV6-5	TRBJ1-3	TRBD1	TGTGCCAGCAGTTACGACAGGGCAGGAGGAAACACCATATATTTT	CASSYDRAGGNTIYF
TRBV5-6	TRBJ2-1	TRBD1	TGTGCCAGCAGCTTGGTCAGGGGGACAGGGGTTCACAATGAGCAGTTCTTC	CASSLVRGTGVHNEQFF
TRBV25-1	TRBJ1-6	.	TGTGCCAGCAGTCACGGTGACAGCAATTCACCCCTCCACTTT	CASSHGDSNSPLHF
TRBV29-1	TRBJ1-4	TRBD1	TGCAGCGCAACAGACAGGGGGGTGACTAATGAAAAACTGTTTTTT	CSATDRGVTNEKLFF
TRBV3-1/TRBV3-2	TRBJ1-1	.	TGTGCCAGCAGCCAAGACTGGCTGAACACTGAAGCTTTCTTT	CASSQDWLNTEAFF
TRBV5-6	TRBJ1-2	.	TGTGCCAGCAGCCCAGGGCCTCTCATACTGGGCCTTGGCTACACCTTC	CASSPGPLILGLGYTF
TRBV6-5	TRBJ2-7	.	TGTGCCAGCAGTAACTCTGGACAGCCTTACGAGCAGTACTTC	CASSNSGQPYEQYF
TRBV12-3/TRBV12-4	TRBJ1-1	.	TGTGCCAGCAGTTTAGTACGGGTTGAAGCTTTCTTT	CASSLVRVEAFF
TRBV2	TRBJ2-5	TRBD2	TGTGCCAGCGGGCTTGGGGGACTATCTCCGGAGACCCAGTACTTC	CASGLGGLSPETQYF